One T cell receptor (beta chain) is described in this entry. Its antigen is unknown. No base qualities exist here, and no much larger clone lies one base off it. This sample is drawn from a study of T cell responses to AZD1222 COVID-19 vaccine (dated by TCRdb to the early 2020s). Broadly, across the study: AZD1222 recipients given second doses at about 4 weeks or at about 12 weeks were pooled, since spike-specific TCR depth and breadth were not found to differ between the two schedules. Enrollment into the trials was organized by age into subgroups of 18-55, 56-69 and 70-plus years, and those subgroups contained about 150, 27 and 61 TCR-sequenced participants, respectively. A total of over 230 trial participants underwent TCR sequencing, of whom 207 had received two doses of AZD1222 and 26 had received two doses of the MenACWY control vaccine.

The CDR3 regions of human TCRbeta chains were subjected to immunosequencing. The published analysis was carried out like this. TCRs in the repertoires were compared against a reference library of SARS-CoV-2-specific TCRs that had been generated with the MIRA antigen-specificity platform. Breadth was defined as the fraction of unique TCRs that were SARS-CoV-2-associated. Depth was defined as the fraction of total T cells that were SARS-CoV-2-associated. Using the MIRA data, every spike-specific TCR was mapped to the spike region that the TCR reacted to and assigned to either a CD4 or a CD8 class. Log10-transformed breadth and depth values were compared by one-way ANOVA with Sidak's multiple comparisons tests. TCRdb re-hosts the immuneACCESS table, in-frame sequences only. Its copies lack some clones; in the studies checked, an unresolved V gene accounts for under half of them, and the cause for the rest is not known. D and trimming come from the DNA, and the V and J calls and clone size come from that table. The sample profile shows about 150,000 clones; 90% of them were found once. The biggest ten clones account for 1.5% to 2% of the sample.

In the germline V gene, CDR1 corresponds to MNHEY and CDR2 to SVGEGT. V was cut back by 4 bases and J by 3 bases, leaving a gap of 9 bases between them. The CDR3 runs 13 residues from the cysteine to the phenylalanine. Left in the record is the CDR3 DNA by itself, 39 bases read in frame from the first base. The time point label, read with the paper, signifies: baseline before first vaccination. Vaccinee samples were obtained from the UK trials COV001 and COV002, which included a single-blind randomized controlled phase 2/3 trial of AZD1222 (ChAdOx1 nCoV-19) in healthy adults. For TCRbeta chain sequencing, PBMC samples were collected from trial participants at day 0 and at day 28 after the second dose. The study at large found these results: No day 14 peak-response samples were available, so repertoires were characterized only after the peak T cell response. Reportedly, close to half of the unique spike-specific TCRs recognized epitopes lying outside the regions that are mutated in the B.1.351 and B.1.1.7 variants. CD4 TCRs associated with the vaccine covered the entire spike protein, and the dominant responses were in regions 160-218 and 743-854. Conclusions about previously exposed vaccinees were limited because only six AZD1222 recipients were SARS-CoV-2 seropositive at baseline. In the small 56-69-year group, the increase in depth fell short of significance, most likely because of low power. A significant rise in spike-specific TCR breadth and depth was observed after two AZD1222 doses relative to day 0 and relative to MenACWY recipients. Participants were mostly white British, with more females than males. The authors suggested clonal diversity may have been underestimated.

This sample comprised peripheral blood, obtained on day 0 of AZD1222 vaccination. The sequence came from an adult in good health. The rearrangement joined TRBV6-2 or TRBV6-3 to TRBJ1-2, with the identity of the D gene unclear. The nucleotide sequence reads as follows: TGTGCCAGCAGTTTGGGCGAATACTATGGCTACACCTTC. Translation gives CASSLGEYYGYTF.